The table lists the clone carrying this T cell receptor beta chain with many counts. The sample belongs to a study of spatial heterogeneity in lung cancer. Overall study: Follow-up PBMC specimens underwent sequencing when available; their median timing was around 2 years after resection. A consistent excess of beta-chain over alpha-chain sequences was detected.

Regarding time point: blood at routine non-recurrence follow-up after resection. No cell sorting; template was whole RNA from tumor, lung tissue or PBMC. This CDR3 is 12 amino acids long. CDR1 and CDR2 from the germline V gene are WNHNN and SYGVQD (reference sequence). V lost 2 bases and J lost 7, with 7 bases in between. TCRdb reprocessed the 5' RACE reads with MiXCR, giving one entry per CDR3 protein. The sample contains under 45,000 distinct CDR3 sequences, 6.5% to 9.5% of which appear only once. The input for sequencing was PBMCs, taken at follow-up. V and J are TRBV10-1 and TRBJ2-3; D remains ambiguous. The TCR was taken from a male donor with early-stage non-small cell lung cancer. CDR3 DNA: TGCGCCAGCAGTGAGAACTTAAATACGCAGTATTTT. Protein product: CASSENLNTQYF.